Shown below are 32 T cell receptor beta chains from a single sample sequenced in a study of T-cell memory formation after mild COVID-19 listed by TCRdb under 2021. The method behind the library was 5' RACE. Sequencer: Illumina NovaSeq 6000. TCRdb reanalyzed the raw reads on its own, using fastp at Q25 for trimming and MiXCR for clone calling, and kept in-frame beta chains. CDR3 protein sequences are deduplicated, and each keeps its most common genes and DNA. The table for this sample lists fewer than 700,000 distinct CDR3 sequences; about a fifth of them were counted only once. The ten top clones hold roughly 8.1% of the sample. Sequenced: PBMCs or a T cell subset sorted from them (not recorded which). These TCRs come from an adult woman who had mild COVID-19 (a few samples of this study predate the infection). The sample titles of this study are shuffled in the database, so cell type and time point are left out; the donor was told from shared clones.

The V and J genes are TRBV5-6 and TRBJ2-2, with 12 bases fitting TRBD2. The CDR3 is 20 residues long. CDR1 SGHDT and CDR2 YYEEEE come from the germline V gene. Germline trimming cut 3 bases from V and 0 bases from J; bases unmatched to any gene: 12. The CDR3, as DNA: TGTGCCAGCAGCTCCATTCCGGGACTAGCGGGTTTCGCGAACACCGGGGAGCTGTTTTTT. Its protein is CASSSIPGLAGFANTGELFF.

The V gene is TRBV4-1, the J gene TRBJ2-5; the match to TRBD2 covers 9 bases. This CDR3 has 15 residues. V gave up 6 bases and J gave up 0 bases; unmatched junction bases: 5. The germline V gene encodes CDR1 MGHRA and CDR2 YSYEKL. CDR3 in DNA: TGCGCCAGCAGACACCTAGCGGGGCACCAAGAGACCCAGTACTTC. Protein: CASRHLAGHQETQYF.

This clonotype was detected a few times. The CDR3: CASSRGQAHEQFF. In DNA, the CDR3 is TGTGCCAGCAGCCGGGGACAGGCCCATGAGCAGTTCTTC. This chain connects TRBV7-3 to TRBJ2-1, with 8 bases aligning to TRBD1. Germline V lookup: CDR1 SGHTA, CDR2 FQGTGA. V was pared by 5 bases and J by 8 bases, with 5 bases of the junction left unmatched. The CDR3 covers 13 residues.

The chain links TRBV24-1 to TRBJ2-3; 7 bases fit TRBD1. The CDR3 contains 14 residues. Germline V lookup: CDR1 KGHDR, CDR2 SFDVKD. V dropped 5 bases and J dropped 2; count of bases not matched to a gene: 3. CDR3 region: CATSAGQDTDTQYF. In DNA form, the CDR3 reads TGTGCCACCAGTGCCGGACAGGACACAGATACGCAGTATTTT.

V and J are TRBV6-1 and TRBJ2-1, with 10 positions matching TRBD2. This CDR3 region has 15 residues. CDR1 is MNHNS, CDR2 SASEGT, per germline. V lost 5 bases and J lost 7; bases outside the gene matches: 8. DNA of the CDR3: TGTGCCAGCAGTTGGGCTAGCGGGAGTTGGAATGAGCAGTTCTTC. Its protein is CASSWASGSWNEQFF.

The rearrangement uses TRBV3-1 and TRBJ1-1, with 9 bases fitting TRBD1. CDR1 is LGHDT, CDR2 YNNKEL, per germline (reference sequence). V lost 0 bases and J lost 9; bases outside the gene matches: 14. The length of the CDR3 is 17 residues. The CDR3 reads CASSQEGGGQGPRKAFF. In DNA, the CDR3 is TGTGCCAGCAGCCAAGAAGGAGGGGGACAGGGTCCGAGGAAAGCTTTCTTT.

This clonotype was counted between two and nine times. The chain recombines TRBV30 with TRBJ2-7; no firm D call. Germline V gives CDR1 GTSNPN, CDR2 SVGIG (reference sequence). This CDR3 contains 13 residues. V was pared by 2 bases and J by 3 bases, with 11 bases between. CDR3 sequence: CAWSFGRFYEQYF. CDR3 sequence (DNA): TGTGCCTGGAGTTTCGGACGGTTCTACGAGCAGTACTTC.

This clonotype was recorded a few times. J is TRBJ2-1 and V is TRBV12-3 or TRBV12-4; TRBD2 matches 7 bases. V shed 2 bases and J 3 bases; nucleotides not matched to a gene: 7. The CDR3 is 16 amino acids. This chain's CDR3 is CASSLRPSGNYNEQFF. CDR3 coding DNA: TGTGCCAGCAGTTTACGGCCTAGCGGAAACTACAATGAGCAGTTCTTC.

The rearrangement uses TRBV5-1 and TRBJ2-2, with D possibly TRBD1 on 5 matching bases. Trimming removed 3 bases at V and 2 bases at J, with 14 bases between. There are 16 residues in the CDR3. The germline gives CDR1 SGHRS, CDR2 YFSETQ. CDR3 DNA: TGCGCCAGCAGCTCCAAGGACAAAGTCAACACCGGGGAGCTGTTTTTT. Its protein is CASSSKDKVNTGELFF.

The V call is TRBV5-1, the J call TRBJ2-3, with a possible D match to TRBD2 (6 bases). CDR1 and CDR2 from the germline V gene are SGHRS and YFSETQ. V was trimmed by 3 bases and J by 1 base, leaving 9 bases between them. This CDR3 has 14 residues. CDR3 sequence (DNA): TGCGCCAGCAGCTGGGCTAGCGGCACAGATACGCAGTATTTT. Translated: CASSWASGTDTQYF. Together with reference TRBV5-1 and TRBJ2-3, the CDR3 gives the full variable domain: KAGVTQTPRYLIKTRGQQVTLSCSPISGHRSVSWYQQTPGQGLQFLFEYFSETQRNKGNFPGRFSGRQFSNSRSEMNVSTLELGDSALYLCASSWASGTDTQYFGPGTRLTVL.

The count of this clonotype is one. J is TRBJ2-7 and V is TRBV4-1; tentative D call: TRBD1 (5 bases). The CDR3 totals 14 residues. Trimming left V 1 base short and J 3 bases short, with 10 bases between. Germline values: CDR1 MGHRA, CDR2 YSYEKL. In DNA, the CDR3 is TGCGCCAGCAGCCAAGTTTCGGACAACTACGAGCAGTACTTC. It codes for CASSQVSDNYEQYF.

The chain combines TRBV5-1 with TRBJ2-4; D is undetermined. Trimming cost V 5 bases and J 6 bases, with 9 bases left between them. In germline, CDR1 is SGHRS, CDR2 YFSETQ. The CDR3 runs 12 residues. CDR3 in amino acids: CASRSTGNIQYF. CDR3 in DNA: TGCGCCAGCAGGAGTACTGGAAACATTCAGTACTTC.

This clonotype has just a few counts. J is TRBJ2-3 and V is TRBV15; no clear D gene. Trimming pared 0 bases from V and 1 base from J, leaving 8 bases between. CDR1 LNHNV and CDR2 YYDKDF come from the germline V gene (reference sequence). The CDR3 is made up of 15 amino acids. Here the CDR3 reads CATSRDGTRTDTQYF. In DNA form, the CDR3 reads TGTGCCACCAGCAGAGACGGAACTCGCACAGATACGCAGTATTTT.

This sequence joins TRBV2 and TRBJ2-4; D is perhaps TRBD2 (6 bases). V was trimmed by 7 bases and J by 7 bases, leaving 20 bases between them. CDR1 is SNHLY, CDR2 FYNNEI, per germline. This CDR3 contains 15 residues. CDR3 in amino acids: CASKFEGRGKNIQYF. CDR3 DNA sequence: TGTGCCAGCAAATTCGAAGGACGGGGGAAGAACATTCAGTACTTC.

This clonotype was detected only a few times. V gene TRBV7-6 combines with J gene TRBJ2-7, with a weak D call TRBD2 (6 bases). V was pared by 4 bases and J by 6 bases, with 19 bases between. Looked up from germline, CDR1 is SGHVS and CDR2 is FNYEAQ. This CDR3 has 15 residues. CDR3 DNA: TGTGCCAGCAGCTCGGGACTGCGAGGTCGAGGCGAGCAGTACTTC. Its translation is CASSSGLRGRGEQYF.

V gene TRBV7-2 combines with J gene TRBJ2-3; TRBD2 matches 7 bases. There are 16 residues in the CDR3. Germline V gene sequence: CDR1 SGHTA, CDR2 FQGNSA. Trimming cost V 5 bases and J 3 bases; bases outside gene matches: 11. The CDR3 protein is CASSPRHVGGTDTQYF. CDR3 DNA: TGTGCCAGCAGCCCTCGTCATGTCGGGGGGACAGATACGCAGTATTTT.

This clonotype has a handful of counts. The V gene is TRBV6-2 or TRBV6-3, the J gene TRBJ2-7, with 8 bases aligning to TRBD2. This CDR3 has 14 amino acids. V lost 5 bases and J lost 0; bases outside the gene matches: 3. In germline, CDR1 is MNHEY, CDR2 SVGEGT. CDR3 residues: CASSTGTSSYEQYF. In DNA form, the CDR3 reads TGTGCCAGCAGTACCGGGACTAGCTCCTACGAGCAGTACTTC.

V is TRBV12-3 or TRBV12-4 and J is TRBJ2-3, with TRBD2 matching over 7 bases. There are 15 residues in the CDR3. V gave up 6 bases and J gave up 1 base; unmatched junction bases: 7. The CDR3 nucleotides are TGTGCCAGCAGCGACCGGGACTATCGCACAGATACGCAGTATTTT. It translates to CASSDRDYRTDTQYF.

This clonotype has at least ten counts. The chain employs TRBV3-1 and TRBJ2-7, with TRBD1 matching 9 bases. V lost 1 base to trimming and J lost 6 bases; unmatched junction nucleotides: 4. The CDR3 has 14 amino acids. CDR1 LGHDT and CDR2 YNNKEL come from the germline V gene (reference sequence). The CDR3 spells CASSQAGTGSEQYF. The CDR3 DNA sequence: TGTGCCAGCAGCCAAGCCGGGACAGGGAGCGAGCAGTACTTC.

This clonotype was seen only a few times. The chain is built from TRBV20-1 and TRBJ1-4; possible D gene TRBD1, 6 bases. Germline CDR1 DFQATT, CDR2 SNEGSKA (reference sequence). Trimming took 0 bases from V and 8 from J, leaving 19 bases between them. This CDR3 has 16 residues. In DNA, the CDR3 is TGCAGTGCTAGAGAGGACAGTTTCTGGGAGGGGGAAAAACTGTTTTTT. The encoded protein is CSAREDSFWEGEKLFF.

The chain links TRBV24-1 to TRBJ1-2, with D uncertain. The CDR3 is 12 residues long. Germline V gene sequence: CDR1 KGHDR, CDR2 SFDVKD. Deletions cut 5 bases from V and 2 bases from J, with 5 bases between. CDR3 loop: CATSGENYGYTF. DNA of the CDR3: TGTGCCACCAGTGGGGAGAACTATGGCTACACCTTC.

This clonotype showed up just a few times. The chain employs TRBV7-9 and TRBJ1-3, with a tentative D call TRBD1 (6 bases). Trimming stripped 2 bases from V and 6 bases from J, with 17 bases between. CDR3 size: 16 residues. Per germline, CDR1 SEHNR and CDR2 FQNEAQ (reference sequence). The CDR3 bases are TGTGCCAGCAGCTTACTGCCGGGGGCCAACCTAAACACCATATATTTT. Amino acids: CASSLLPGANLNTIYF.

This clonotype has just a few counts. The chain combines TRBV12-3 or TRBV12-4 with TRBJ2-6; TRBD2 might be the D (5 bases). There are 14 residues in the CDR3. V was cut by 5 bases and J by 4 bases, with 9 bases left in between. The CDR3 coding sequence is TGTGCCAGCAGTCGGGAAGTCGGGGCCAACGTCCTGACTTTC. Protein product: CASSREVGANVLTF.

The chain is built from TRBV5-5 and TRBJ1-2, with TRBD1 matching 11 bases. The V segment lost 4 bases and the J segment 3 bases; nucleotides outside the gene matches: 17. The CDR3 loop spans 19 amino acids. Germline CDR1 is SGHKS and CDR2 is YYEKEE (reference sequence). CDR3 coding DNA: TGTGCCAGCAGCCCGACGATTGTAGAGGACAGGGGGCTATACTATGGCTACACCTTC. As protein: CASSPTIVEDRGLYYGYTF.

This clonotype was observed a few times. The rearrangement joins TRBV11-3 to TRBJ1-1; no clear D gene. Germline CDR1 and CDR2: SGHNT and YENEEA. V lost 5 bases and J lost 4, with 14 bases in between. This CDR3 comprises 14 residues. The CDR3: CASSQWGKVTEAFF. CDR3 sequence (DNA): TGTGCCAGCAGCCAGTGGGGTAAAGTCACTGAAGCTTTCTTT.

This chain joins TRBV12-3 or TRBV12-4 and TRBJ2-2; perhaps TRBD2 as D (6 bases). The CDR3 is 15 amino acids. Trimming took off 5 bases at V and 4 bases at J, with 14 bases between the two ends. CDR3 sequence: CASSTRESGTGELFF. DNA for the CDR3: TGTGCCAGCAGTACACGGGAGTCGGGCACCGGGGAGCTGTTTTTT.

There are a few counts of this clonotype. V and J are TRBV28 and TRBJ2-7, with 11 bases identical to TRBD2. V shed 4 bases, J shed 6 bases, and the junction held 8 bases outside the gene matches. CDR1 MDHEN and CDR2 SYDVKM come from the germline V gene. The CDR3 covers 15 residues. The CDR3 is CASSSGTSGGGEQYF. CDR3 coding DNA: TGTGCCAGCAGTTCTGGGACTAGCGGAGGGGGCGAGCAGTACTTC.

CDR3: CASRPGQGTYGYTF. The CDR3 nucleotides read TGTGCCAGCAGACCGGGACAGGGGACGTATGGCTACACCTTC. The V call is TRBV12-3 or TRBV12-4, the J call TRBJ1-2; 10 bases line up with TRBD1. Germline trimming cut 6 bases from V and 5 bases from J; bases unmatched to any gene: 6. The CDR3 contains 14 residues.

This chain connects TRBV3-1 to TRBJ2-3, with TRBD2 as a possible D gene (6 bases). V dropped 4 bases and J dropped 0 bases, with 11 bases sitting between them. The CDR3 runs 15 residues. Germline CDR1 and CDR2: LGHDT and YNNKEL (reference sequence). The CDR3, as DNA: TGTGCCAGCAGCCGGGGACTTTCCAGCACAGATACGCAGTATTTT. Translated: CASSRGLSSTDTQYF.

This clonotype was recorded many times. The chain links TRBV3-1 to TRBJ2-1, with TRBD2 matching 8 bases. Germline V gene lookup returns CDR1 LGHDT and CDR2 YNNKEL (reference sequence). Trimming took 5 bases from V and 7 from J; bases not matched to a gene: 16. The CDR3 is 17 amino acids. DNA for the CDR3: TGTGCCAGCAGCAAGGGCCCACTAGCGGCAGTGAGGAATGAGCAGTTCTTC. Translating it yields CASSKGPLAAVRNEQFF.

This clonotype has more than one count but fewer than ten. J is TRBJ2-2 and V is TRBV7-2; TRBD1 agrees at 9 bases. The trim removed 5 bases at V and 6 bases at J, leaving 4 bases unmatched. The CDR3 consists of 14 residues. CDR1 is SGHTA and CDR2 is FQGNSA in the germline V gene. The CDR3 nucleotides read TGTGCCAGCAGCCGGGACAGGGCGGCCGGGGAGCTGTTTTTT. Translation: CASSRDRAAGELFF.

This clonotype has more than one count but fewer than ten. The genes are TRBV5-1 and TRBJ2-7; D is unclear. The CDR3 consists of 13 residues. The V end lost 5 bases, the J end lost 3 bases, and 12 bases lay between the germline ends. Germline V gene sequence: CDR1 SGHRS, CDR2 YFSETQ. The CDR3 sequence: CASRPPRGYEQYF. CDR3 coding DNA: TGCGCCAGCAGACCCCCCAGAGGCTACGAGCAGTACTTC.